Following are 10 T cell receptor beta chains from one sample sequenced in a study of T cell repertoires in cytomegalovirus infection. TCRdb reprocessed the reads with MiXCR, giving one entry per CDR3 protein. The sample consists of nearly 550,000 distinct CDR3 sequences, 15% to 20% of them appearing once. Sequenced sample: CD8+ T cells from PBMCs. The receptors were sampled from a human donor in good health (CMV status not recorded). Some clones in this sample may be carry-over from other donors' samples.

This clonotype was counted many times. A single base separates this from a much larger clone, so it may be a read error. V and J are TRBV11-1 and TRBJ2-3; D is ambiguous. Trimming removed 2 bases at V and 3 bases at J, with 3 bases between. Germline CDR1 and CDR2: SGHAT and FQDESV (reference sequence). The CDR3 is 12 residues long. The CDR3 sequence is CASSLKTDTQYF. CDR3 bases: TGTGCCAGCAGCTTAAAGACAGATACGCAGTATTTT.

For this clonotype: Germline and junction disagree at one end, which may indicate a read error. CDR3 sequence: CTSSPRTGGPWEQFF. The DNA for the CDR3 is TGTACCAGCAGTCCTCGGACAGGGGGCCCCTGGGAGCAGTTCTTC. This sequence joins TRBV12-3 or TRBV12-4 and TRBJ2-1; 11 bases line up with TRBD1. The CDR3 is made up of 15 amino acids.

This clonotype was recorded a few times. CDR3 in amino acids: CATSHPPSNGYTF. The CDR3 DNA sequence: TGTGCCACCAGTCACCCCCCCTCAAATGGCTACACCTTC. The chain combines TRBV24-1 with TRBJ1-2; D is uncertain. V was shortened by 6 bases and J by 6 bases, with 13 bases between the two germline ends. CDR3 length: 13 residues. The germline V gene has CDR1 KGHDR and CDR2 SFDVKD.

The chain has TRBV5-4 and TRBJ2-3, with TRBD1 identical over 7 bases. The CDR3 sequence is 17 residues long. Germline-derived CDR1 and CDR2 are SGHNT and YYREEE (reference sequence). Trimming removed 4 bases from V and 2 bases from J; junction bases left unmatched: 13. The CDR3, as DNA: TGTGCCAGCAGCCTAGTAGGGACAGTTTTTTCCACAGATACGCAGTATTTT. This gives the protein CASSLVGTVFSTDTQYF.

This clonotype came up a few times. The chain employs TRBV11-2 and TRBJ1-4; D not resolved. The CDR3 length is 14 residues. Trimming removed 1 base from V and 4 bases from J, with 7 bases in between. The germline gives CDR1 SGHAT, CDR2 FQNNGV. CDR3 in amino acids: CASSLAQINEKLFF. The CDR3 DNA reads as TGTGCCAGCAGCTTAGCACAGATTAATGAAAAACTGTTTTTT.

This clonotype was picked up a small number of times. This chain connects TRBV11-2 to TRBJ1-1; D gene ambiguous. Germline V gene data show CDR1 as SGHAT and CDR2 as FQNNGV. The CDR3 length is 13 residues. V lost 1 base and J 6 bases, leaving 9 bases between the germline ends. CDR3 protein: CASSLAVRSEAFF. The CDR3 nucleotides read TGTGCCAGCAGCTTAGCAGTCCGTTCTGAAGCTTTCTTT.

This clonotype was seen a handful of times. The junction departs from germline at one end; a sequencing error may be responsible. This sequence joins TRBV27 and TRBJ2-7, with D tentatively TRBD2 (5 bases). Germline-derived CDR1 and CDR2 are MNHEY and SMNVEV (reference sequence). The CDR3 is 11 residues long. In DNA form, the CDR3 reads TGTGCCAGCAGTTTAAATCCGGCGGGCCTCTTC. Translating gives CASSLNPAGLF.

The gene calls are TRBV5-8 and TRBJ1-1, with 7 bases identical to TRBD1. Looked up from germline, CDR1 is SGHTS and CDR2 is YDEGEE. Unmatched junction bases numbered 11, after V lost 4 bases and J lost 5 bases. The length of the CDR3 is 15 residues. The CDR3 loop is CASSTGALGLTEAFF. The CDR3 bases are TGTGCCAGCAGCACAGGGGCTTTAGGGTTAACTGAAGCTTTCTTT.

This clonotype occurred many times. The chain is built from TRBV11-2 and TRBJ1-3; 7 bases line up with TRBD1. The CDR3 length is 16 residues. In germline, CDR1 is SGHAT, CDR2 FQNNGV. The V and J ends lost 3 bases and 3 bases, in that order; junction bases with no gene match: 8. The DNA for the CDR3 is TGTGCCAGCAGCTTTCAGGGGGTTCCTGTTGGAAACACCATATATTTT. Its protein product is CASSFQGVPVGNTIYF.

The V call is TRBV6-2 or TRBV6-3, the J call TRBJ1-1; D is uncertain. Germline V gene sequence: CDR1 MNHEY, CDR2 SVGEGT. V was trimmed by 6 bases and J by 2 bases, leaving 16 bases between them. The CDR3 runs 15 residues. The CDR3 loop reads CASRTPWGSNTEAFF. The CDR3 coding sequence is TGTGCCAGCAGGACCCCCTGGGGATCCAACACTGAAGCTTTCTTT.